This record looks at one T cell receptor (beta chain) sequence and its context. Germline CDR1 and CDR2: MNHEY and SVGAGI. The junction had 4 bases not matched to a gene; V was cut back by 6 bases and J by 4 bases. This CDR3 contains 13 residues. The record originates from a study of T-cell reconstitution after alpha-beta-depleted transplantation in children. Library preparation (for TCRbeta) was performed with unique molecular identifiers. One entry per CDR3 protein results from TCRdb running MiXCR on the PCR reads. The table has hundreds of thousands of distinct CDR3 sequences, 9.9% seen once. This TCR came from a human donor who donated a stem cell graft to a child with SCID. The V and J genes are TRBV6-5 and TRBJ1-2; TRBD1 aligns across 8 bases. The sample in question was PBMCs from the stem cell graft donor, obtained from the stem cell graft. The CDR3: CASRTDRGYGYTF. The CDR3 bases are TGTGCCAGCAGAACCGACAGGGGCTATGGCTACACCTTC.